Listed here are 7 T cell receptor beta chains from one sample, sequenced in a study of graft-versus-host responses after intestinal transplantation. Using immunoSEQ multiplex PCR, the repertoire was profiled, and TCRdb retains in-frame clones only, with some absent. The data show tens of thousands of clones, roughly 94% seen once. Their cognate antigens are unknown. Sequenced material: unstimulated CD4+ T cells sorted from spleen or lymph node cells, taken before transplant. The receptors were gathered from a human donor who was the organ donor for an intestinal transplant.

The V and J genes are TRBV19 and TRBJ1-1; a possible D gene is TRBD1 (5 bases). The CDR3 is made up of 13 amino acids. The germline gives CDR1 LNHDA, CDR2 SQIVND (reference sequence). V dropped 7 bases and J dropped 3 bases, with 12 bases sitting between them. The CDR3: CASKAREDTEAFF. The CDR3 bases are TGTGCCAGTAAAGCCAGGGAGGACACTGAAGCTTTCTTT.

As to this clone: A read error is likely, as this CDR3 ends without the conserved phenylalanine or tryptophan. It is unclear where the CDR3 begins or ends on the DNA, so no DNA is shown, and the CDR3 is as TCRdb lists it. This chain uses TRBV4-3 with TRBJ2-6; TRBD2, as called in the table, went unchecked against the DNA. The germline CDR1 and CDR2 sequences are LGHNA and YSLEER. The CDR3 region is 12 residues in length, termini included. The CDR3 is CASSQDFPHTSD.

The genes are TRBV11-3 and TRBJ1-4; D might be TRBD1 (6 bases). The germline V gene has CDR1 SGHNT and CDR2 YENEEA. The CDR3 length is 15 residues. V was pared by 5 bases and J by 3 bases, with 13 bases between. The CDR3 is CASSKTGHSNEKLFF. Written as DNA, the CDR3 is TGTGCCAGCAGCAAAACGGGACATTCTAATGAAAAACTGTTTTTT.

V is TRBV2 and J is TRBJ2-7, with 7 bases aligning to TRBD2. This CDR3 has 14 amino acids. Germline assignment: CDR1 SNHLY and CDR2 FYNNEI. J gave up 2 bases and V 3 bases, and 4 bases lay outside the gene matches. DNA of the CDR3: TGTGCCAGCAGTGATCGGGGGGACCCCTACGAGCAGTACTTC. Translated: CASSDRGDPYEQYF.

This rearrangement joins TRBV28 to TRBJ1-2; TRBD1 aligns across 8 bases. The length of the CDR3 is 12 residues. In germline, CDR1 is MDHEN, CDR2 SYDVKM. V was clipped by 6 bases and J by 7 bases; unmatched bases: 4. The CDR3 coding sequence is TGTGCCAGCAGCACAGGGGGAAGTGGCTACACCTTC. Its translation is CASSTGGSGYTF.

The chain links TRBV5-1 to TRBJ2-7; D remains unclear. The CDR3 length is 15 residues. Per germline, CDR1 SGHRS and CDR2 YFSETQ. Trimming removed 0 bases at V and 0 bases at J, with 10 bases between. The CDR3 bases are TGCGCCAGCAGCTTGGGGCCAGGAGCCTCCTACGAGCAGTACTTC. Translated, it gives CASSLGPGASYEQYF.

The chain is built from TRBV5-6 and TRBJ1-2; 8 bases match TRBD1. Germline assignment: CDR1 SGHDT and CDR2 YYEEEE. This CDR3 region has 14 residues. J was trimmed by 8 bases and V by 2 bases; bases with no gene match: 8. CDR3 DNA sequence: TGTGCCAGCAGCTTTACTCAGGGGGCGGAGGGCTACACCTTC. Its translation: CASSFTQGAEGYTF. Variable domain in full (rest from reference TRBV5-6 and TRBJ1-2): DAGVTQSPTHLIKTRGQQVTLRCSPKSGHDTVSWYQQALGQGPQFIFQYYEEEERQRGNFPDRFSGHQFPNYSSELNVNALLLGDSALYLCASSFTQGAEGYTFGSGTRLTVV.